One sample yielded the 30 T cell receptor beta chains listed below, sequenced in a study of vaccination and CD4 T cells after COVID-19. Treatment noted: roughly 11-day PBMC culture with coronavirus spike peptide pools or control peptides (ViraFEST assay). Sequencing of the DNA from cultured CD4+ T cells was carried out with the Oncomine TCR Beta short-read assay. TCRdb reprocessed the PCR reads via MiXCR and lists one record per CDR3 protein. The table lists around 11,000 distinct CDR3 sequences, roughly 63% of them singletons, with about 23% in the top ten. These receptors' antigens are unknown. The specimen sequenced was CD4+ T cells from blood, cultured in vitro. The receptors stem from a human donor who had recovered from COVID-19.

This chain connects TRBV4-1 to TRBJ2-5; perhaps TRBD2 as D (5 bases). The V and J ends lost 1 base and 5 bases respectively, with 23 bases between them. The germline V gene encodes CDR1 MGHRA and CDR2 YSYEKL. The CDR3 loop spans 18 amino acids. CDR3 nucleotide sequence: TGCGCCAGCAGCCAAGGGCTCTCCGGGATCGTCTATTCGGAGACCCAGTACTTC. Encoded protein: CASSQGLSGIVYSETQYF.

The chain joins TRBV20-1 to TRBJ1-2; unclear D gene. Germline V gives CDR1 DFQATT, CDR2 SNEGSKA (reference sequence). This CDR3 is built from 13 residues. Trimming removed 6 bases at V and 4 bases at J, with 15 bases between. Written as DNA, the CDR3 is TGCAGTGCCCCGCCCATCCGAGGCTATGGCTACACCTTC. Translation gives CSAPPIRGYGYTF.

This clonotype was seen a few times. The chain combines TRBV20-1 with TRBJ1-1, with D tentatively TRBD1 (6 bases). The germline V and J ends were trimmed by 1 base and 1 base, with 7 bases remaining between them. Germline V gene lookup returns CDR1 DFQATT and CDR2 SNEGSKA (reference sequence). CDR3 length equals 13 residues. In nucleotides, the CDR3 is TGCAGTGCTAGAGGACAGGCGAACACTGAAGCTTTCTTT. Translating it yields CSARGQANTEAFF.

The chain links TRBV7-9 to TRBJ2-5; 9 bases align to TRBD2. The ends lost 4 bases at V and 5 bases at J; junction bases unmatched: 5. The CDR3 sequence is 14 residues long. The germline V gene encodes CDR1 SEHNR and CDR2 FQNEAQ (reference sequence). CDR3 protein: CASSSTSGPETQYF. The DNA of the CDR3 is TGTGCCAGCAGCTCGACTAGCGGCCCTGAGACCCAGTACTTC. Full variable domain (missing parts from reference TRBV7-9 and TRBJ2-5): DTGVSQNPRHKITKRGQNVTFRCDPISEHNRLYWYRQTLGQGPEFLTYFQNEAQLEKSRLLSDRFSAERPKGSFSTLEIQRTEQGDSAMYLCASSSTSGPETQYFGPGTRLLVL.

In this sample, this clonotype turned up a few times. This chain uses TRBV5-3 with TRBJ1-6; D is unresolved. TRBV5-3 is treated as an ORF (open reading frame) with a function not yet certain. Trimming stripped 3 bases from V and 10 bases from J, with 11 bases between. The CDR3 contains 13 residues. CDR3 nucleotides: TGTGCCAGAAGCTGGGCGTGGGAATCACCCCTCCACTTT. This encodes CARSWAWESPLHF.

V and J are TRBV2 and TRBJ1-2, with a possible D match to TRBD1 (6 bases). The V gene's germline CDR1 is SNHLY and CDR2 FYNNEI. Trimming cost V 6 bases and J 6 bases, with 20 bases left between them. The CDR3 spans 15 residues. The CDR3 loop reads CASSTDRKYLDGYTF. The CDR3 coding sequence is TGTGCCAGCAGCACTGACAGGAAATATCTTGATGGCTACACCTTC.

The genes are TRBV5-4 and TRBJ2-7, with D perhaps TRBD2 (6 bases). The germline V and J ends were trimmed by 2 bases and 3 bases, with 12 bases remaining between them. The V gene's germline CDR1 is SGHNT and CDR2 YYREEE (reference sequence). The CDR3 length is 14 residues. The CDR3 DNA reads as TGTGCCAGCAGCTTAGTGGGAGGACGCTACGAGCAGTACTTC. It yields the protein CASSLVGGRYEQYF.

This clonotype was observed a few times. The chain links TRBV5-4 to TRBJ1-2; 9 bases are shared with TRBD1. V was pared by 3 bases and J by 4 bases, with 4 bases of the junction left unmatched. This CDR3 has 14 residues. Germline-derived CDR1 and CDR2 are SGHNT and YYREEE (reference sequence). CDR3 protein: CASSSQGAGYGYTF. The CDR3 DNA is TGTGCCAGCAGCTCACAGGGGGCTGGCTATGGCTACACCTTC.

This clonotype was seen more than once but under ten times. This rearrangement joins TRBV7-8 to TRBJ2-3; D is tentatively TRBD1 or TRBD2 (6 bases each). V shed 1 base and J shed 6 bases, with 14 bases lying between them. The length of the CDR3 is 15 residues. Germline V gene lookup returns CDR1 SGHVS and CDR2 FQNEAQ. The CDR3 protein is CASSLVSGAVDTQYF. The CDR3, as DNA: TGTGCCAGCAGCTTAGTTTCGGGGGCGGTGGATACGCAGTATTTT. Variable domain in full (rest from reference TRBV7-8 and TRBJ2-3): GAGVSQSPRYKVAKRGQDVALRCDPISGHVSLFWYQQALGQGPEFLTYFQNEAQLDKSGLPSDRFFAERPEGSVSTLKIQRTQQEDSAVYLCASSLVSGAVDTQYFGPGTRLTVL.

This rearrangement joins TRBV7-2 to TRBJ2-7; unclear D gene. Germline V lookup: CDR1 SGHTA, CDR2 FQGNSA. The CDR3 loop spans 15 amino acids. Between the trimmed V and J ends, which lost 5 bases and 3 bases, there was a span of 17 bases. CDR3 in amino acids: CASSPSRVLFYEQYF. CDR3 sequence (DNA): TGTGCCAGCAGCCCGAGTAGGGTACTCTTCTACGAGCAGTACTTC.

The chain combines TRBV11-2 with TRBJ2-1, with TRBD2 matching 13 bases. Germline V gene sequence: CDR1 SGHAT, CDR2 FQNNGV. V was clipped by 6 bases and J by 8 bases; unmatched bases: 10. CDR3 length: 16 residues. The CDR3 nucleotides read TGTGCCAGCAGGAATTACCGGACTAGCGGGAGTGATGAGCAGTTCTTC. Its protein product is CASRNYRTSGSDEQFF.

The J gene is TRBJ1-2, the V gene TRBV19; D not certain. The V gene lost 3 bases and the J gene lost 4 bases, with 9 bases spanning the gap. The CDR3 sequence is 13 residues long. Per germline, CDR1 LNHDA and CDR2 SQIVND (reference sequence). The CDR3 is CASSIQQSYGYTF. The CDR3 DNA sequence: TGTGCCAGTAGTATCCAGCAGAGCTATGGCTACACCTTC.

This sequence joins TRBV5-8 and TRBJ1-5, with a weak D call TRBD1 (5 bases). The CDR3 consists of 15 residues. Deletions cut 1 base from V and 6 bases from J, with 14 bases between. The germline CDR1 and CDR2 sequences are SGHTS and YDEGEE. Written as DNA, the CDR3 is TGTGCCAGCAGCTTGTTGACAGTCCGCGGTCAGCCCCAGCATTTT. Its protein product is CASSLLTVRGQPQHF.

The chain links TRBV6-5 to TRBJ2-3, with TRBD2 identical over 11 bases. With V trimmed by 4 bases and J by 0 bases, 0 bases remained unmatched. Germline V gene data show CDR1 as MNHEY and CDR2 as SVGAGI. CDR3 length: 15 residues. In nucleotides, the CDR3 is TGTGCCAGCAGTTGGACTAGCGGGAGCACAGATACGCAGTATTTT. The encoded protein is CASSWTSGSTDTQYF.

CDR3 residues: CASIGQTGEFWLYNEQFF. For the CDR3, the DNA is TGTGCCAGCATCGGTCAGACAGGGGAATTTTGGCTTTACAATGAGCAGTTCTTC. V is TRBV28 and J is TRBJ2-1, with 8 bases matching TRBD1. Germline CDR1 and CDR2: MDHEN and SYDVKM. The CDR3 has 18 residues. J gave up 4 bases and V 7 bases, and 18 bases lay outside the gene matches.

The chain carries TRBV15 and TRBJ2-3; D perhaps matches TRBD1 (6 bases). The germline V and J ends were trimmed by 3 bases and 4 bases, with 23 bases remaining between them. CDR1 and CDR2 from the germline V gene are LNHNV and YYDKDF (reference sequence). This CDR3 comprises 18 residues. The CDR3 loop is CATSRARSLQGSADTQYF. The CDR3 nucleotides are TGTGCCACCAGCAGGGCTCGGTCTTTACAGGGCAGCGCAGATACGCAGTATTTT.

The rearrangement joins TRBV7-2 to TRBJ2-7; D gene ambiguous. This CDR3 has 11 amino acids. Germline CDR1 and CDR2: SGHTA and FQGNSA. The ends were cut back, 4 bases at V and 3 bases at J, with 4 bases in the middle. The CDR3 coding sequence is TGTGCCAGCAGCTCTTACTACGAGCAGTACTTC. It translates to CASSSYYEQYF.

This clonotype came up a few times. This chain uses TRBV7-8 with TRBJ1-6; D gene ambiguous. Germline V lookup: CDR1 SGHVS, CDR2 FQNEAQ. Trimming left V 2 bases short and J 0 bases short, with 11 bases between. The CDR3 has 17 residues. CDR3 amino acids: CASSLRAVSSYNSPLHF. CDR3 DNA: TGTGCCAGCAGCTTAAGGGCGGTTAGCTCCTATAATTCACCCCTCCACTTT.

V and J are TRBV2 and TRBJ1-2; D not resolved. This CDR3 is built from 14 residues. Germline CDR1 reads SNHLY; CDR2 reads FYNNEI. Deletions cut 5 bases from V and 6 bases from J, with 16 bases between. The CDR3 sequence: CASSPHTAGNGYTF. The CDR3 coding sequence is TGTGCCAGCAGTCCTCACACAGCTGGTAATGGCTACACCTTC.

The CDR3 sequence is CASSIHPSEGTDTQYF. In nucleotides, the CDR3 is TGTGCCAGTAGTATTCATCCTAGCGAGGGCACAGATACGCAGTATTTT. This sequence joins TRBV19 and TRBJ2-3, with D perhaps matching TRBD2 (6 bases). This CDR3 has 16 amino acids. Germline V lookup: CDR1 LNHDA, CDR2 SQIVND (reference sequence). Deletions cut 3 bases from V and 1 base from J, with 14 bases between.

The rearrangement uses TRBV20-1 and TRBJ1-5; 7 nucleotides agree with TRBD1. The CDR3 length is 12 residues. The germline V gene encodes CDR1 DFQATT and CDR2 SNEGSKA (reference sequence). The ends lost 1 base at V and 7 bases at J; junction bases unmatched: 1. The CDR3 bases are TGCAGTGCTAGAGGACAGGGACAGCCCCAGCATTTT. This translates into CSARGQGQPQHF.

This clonotype occurred once. CDR3 region: CASSIAGETQQYF. The CDR3 DNA follows: TGTGCCAGCAGTATAGCGGGGGAAACTCAGCAGTACTTC. The gene calls are TRBV7-2 and TRBJ2-7; 9 bases match TRBD2. Germline-derived CDR1 and CDR2 are SGHTA and FQGNSA. The length of the CDR3 is 13 residues. V was pared by 6 bases and J by 8 bases, with 8 bases of the junction left unmatched. Full variable domain (remainder filled in from reference TRBV7-2 and TRBJ2-7): GAGVSQSPSNKVTEKGKDVELRCDPISGHTALYWYRQSLGQGLEFLIYFQGNSAPDKSGLPSDRFSAERTGGSVSTLTIQRTQQEDSAVYLCASSIAGETQQYFGPGTRLTVT.

In its sample, this clonotype was seen a few times. The chain employs TRBV25-1 and TRBJ2-2; TRBD2 might be the D (6 bases). The V gene lost 2 bases and the J gene lost 5 bases, with 9 bases spanning the gap. CDR1 is MGHDK, CDR2 SYGVNS, per germline. CDR3 length equals 14 residues. CDR3 amino acids: CASSEREWTGELFF. CDR3 DNA: TGTGCCAGCAGTGAACGGGAGTGGACCGGGGAGCTGTTTTTT.

The chain joins TRBV19 to TRBJ2-3; 10 bases line up with TRBD1. CDR1 and CDR2 (germline): LNHDA, SQIVND (reference sequence). The CDR3 runs to 15 residues. The ends lost 6 bases at V and 5 bases at J; junction bases unmatched: 8. The CDR3 DNA reads as TGTGCCAGTAGGCGACAGGGGGCTGGGAAAGATACGCAGTATTTT. Amino acids: CASRRQGAGKDTQYF.

The sample holds a few counts of this clonotype. The chain combines TRBV6-1 with TRBJ1-2; 7 nucleotides line up with TRBD1. Germline V gene sequence: CDR1 MNHNS, CDR2 SASEGT. V dropped 0 bases and J dropped 6; count of bases not matched to a gene: 4. The CDR3 spans 14 residues. The CDR3 nucleotides read TGTGCCAGCAGTGAAGCTAGGGACAGCGATGGCTACACCTTC. Protein sequence: CASSEARDSDGYTF.

The chain uses TRBV4-1 and TRBJ2-4; 14 bases align to TRBD2. V shed 3 bases, J shed 0 bases, and the junction held 4 bases outside the gene matches. CDR3 size: 18 residues. Germline CDR1 is MGHRA and CDR2 is YSYEKL. The CDR3 sequence: CASSQGTSGGLAKNIQYF. The CDR3 region has the DNA TGCGCCAGCAGCCAGGGGACTAGCGGGGGATTAGCCAAAAACATTCAGTACTTC.

The CDR3 reads CSARVDTLAPEQYF. CDR3 sequence (DNA): TGCAGTGCTAGAGTCGATACCCTTGCACCCGAGCAGTACTTC. The chain recombines TRBV20-1 with TRBJ2-7; no firm D call. The CDR3 sequence is 14 residues long. The germline V gene has CDR1 DFQATT and CDR2 SNEGSKA (reference sequence). V lost 1 base to trimming and J lost 6 bases, with 16 bases between them.

This chain connects TRBV20-1 to TRBJ2-3; TRBD2 matches at 7 bases. CDR1 is DFQATT and CDR2 is SNEGSKA in the germline V gene (reference sequence). This CDR3 region has 13 residues. V lost 3 bases and J lost 1; bases outside the gene matches: 1. CDR3 bases: TGCAGTGCTAGTACTAGCGGCACAGATACGCAGTATTTT. Translation: CSASTSGTDTQYF.

The V gene is TRBV21-1, the J gene TRBJ2-7; the tabulated D call, TRBD1, remains unverified against the DNA. TRBV21-1 is tagged as a pseudogene. The CDR3 runs 18 residues. The CDR3 reads CASSSDSRKTGPTYEQYF. The CDR3 DNA reads TGTGCCAGCAGCAGTGACTCCCGGAAGACGGGACCCACCTACGAGCAGTACTTC.

The V call is TRBV30, the J call TRBJ1-6; D possibly corresponds to TRBD1 (6 bases). This CDR3 has 16 amino acids. V lost 3 bases to trimming and J lost 0 bases, with 12 bases between them. The germline V gene encodes CDR1 GTSNPN and CDR2 SVGIG (reference sequence). The CDR3 loop is CAWRVTGSSYNSPLHF. The CDR3 coding sequence is TGTGCCTGGAGGGTCACAGGGAGCTCCTATAATTCACCCCTCCACTTT.